Each of the 30 T cell receptor beta chains below was sequenced from the same sample in a study of somatic mutations in cytotoxic T cells in rheumatoid arthritis. This table comes from immunoSEQ multiplex PCR, and its TCRdb copy is limited to in-frame clones, with some not included. The repertoire includes roughly 30,000 clones, around 86% of them detected once, and about 7.7% sits in the top ten. The material sequenced was CD8+ T cells sorted from blood. The receptors were gathered from an adult with rheumatoid arthritis.

The chain uses TRBV7-9 and TRBJ1-3; 7 bases align to TRBD1. V lost 5 bases, J lost 0 bases, and 4 bases stayed unmatched. The germline V gene has CDR1 SEHNR and CDR2 FQNEAQ (reference sequence). The CDR3 consists of 15 residues. The CDR3 DNA reads TGTGCCAGCAGCGACAGGGCTTACTCTGGAAACACCATATATTTT. The encoded protein is CASSDRAYSGNTIYF.

This clone has a handful of counts. J is TRBJ1-2 and V is TRBV6-5, with D perhaps matching TRBD1 (6 bases). Trimming cost V 8 bases and J 7 bases, with 17 bases left between them. Germline lookup yields CDR1 MNHEY and CDR2 SVGAGI. The length of the CDR3 is 13 residues. CDR3 sequence reads: CASGQGGLAGYTF. The CDR3 region has the DNA TGTGCCAGCGGACAAGGGGGTTTGGCTGGCTACACCTTC.

This clone was picked up one time. The chain combines TRBV6-4 with TRBJ2-1; 9 bases line up with TRBD2. The CDR3 loop spans 15 amino acids. V shed 6 bases and J 10 bases; nucleotides not matched to a gene: 13. CDR1 is MRHNA and CDR2 is SNTAGT in the germline V gene. CDR3 amino acids: CASSELAGATREQFF. The CDR3 region has the DNA TGTGCCAGCAGCGAACTAGCGGGTGCCACCAGGGAGCAGTTCTTC.

The chain links TRBV5-3 to TRBJ1-2; a possible D gene is TRBD1 (5 bases). TRBV5-3 is placed among ORFs of uncertain function. This CDR3 has 15 amino acids. Trimming stripped 0 bases from V and 6 bases from J, with 15 bases between. In nucleotides, the CDR3 is TGTGCCAGAAGCTTGGGTGGGGGGGTGAAGGATGGCTACACCTTC. This gives the protein CARSLGGGVKDGYTF.

The chain has TRBV29-1 and TRBJ1-2; D gene unclear. V was trimmed by 2 bases and J by 4 bases, leaving 5 bases between them. This CDR3 spans 11 amino acids. Germline CDR1 is SQVTM and CDR2 is ANQGSEA. The DNA for the CDR3 is TGCAGCGTTGAAAAGGGCTATGGCTACACCTTC. Its translation: CSVEKGYGYTF.

This chain joins TRBV7-8 and TRBJ2-2; TRBD2 is a possible D gene (6 bases). The CDR3 has 14 residues. Trimming left V 4 bases short and J 0 bases short, with 6 bases between. Germline V gene sequence: CDR1 SGHVS, CDR2 FQNEAQ. CDR3: CASSWGANTGELFF. The CDR3 DNA is TGTGCCAGCAGCTGGGGGGCGAACACCGGGGAGCTGTTTTTT.

The V and J genes are TRBV5-1 and TRBJ2-1; tentative D call: TRBD1 (6 bases). This CDR3 is built from 13 residues. Between the trimmed V and J ends, which lost 4 bases and 4 bases, there was a span of 9 bases. Per germline, CDR1 SGHRS and CDR2 YFSETQ. For the CDR3, the DNA is TGCGCCAGCAGCGAGACAGGATACAATGAGCAGTTCTTC. It is translated as CASSETGYNEQFF.

CDR3 region: CASSLIGGGTYEQYF. The CDR3 nucleotides read TGTGCCAGCAGCTTAATAGGCGGCGGAACCTACGAGCAGTACTTC. This sequence joins TRBV7-9 and TRBJ2-7; no firm D call. Per germline, CDR1 SEHNR and CDR2 FQNEAQ (reference sequence). The ends were cut back, 2 bases at V and 2 bases at J, with 13 bases in the middle. The CDR3 runs to 15 residues. Full variable domain (outside the CDR3, taken from reference TRBV7-9 and TRBJ2-7): DTGVSQNPRHKITKRGQNVTFRCDPISEHNRLYWYRQTLGQGPEFLTYFQNEAQLEKSRLLSDRFSAERPKGSFSTLEIQRTEQGDSAMYLCASSLIGGGTYEQYFGPGTRLTVT.

The rearrangement links TRBV7-9 to TRBJ2-3; 10 positions agree with TRBD2. Trimming took 3 bases from V and 0 from J; bases not matched to a gene: 6. Germline V gene sequence: CDR1 SEHNR, CDR2 FQNEAQ (reference sequence). This CDR3 has 17 amino acids. The CDR3 spells CASSFIELAGSTDTQYF. In DNA, the CDR3 is TGTGCCAGCAGCTTCATCGAACTAGCGGGAAGCACAGATACGCAGTATTTT.

The V and J genes are TRBV19 and TRBJ1-1; 7 bases match TRBD1. After removal of 1 base from V and 11 bases from J, the junction contained 7 bases not matched to a gene. The CDR3 has 13 amino acids. Per germline, CDR1 LNHDA and CDR2 SQIVND (reference sequence). CDR3 nucleotide sequence: TGTGCCAGTAGTATAGGGGGGGACAGAAAGGCTTTCTTT. As protein: CASSIGGDRKAFF. Drawing the rest from reference TRBV19 and TRBJ1-1, the complete variable domain is DGGITQSPKYLFRKEGQNVTLSCEQNLNHDAMYWYRQDPGQGLRLIYYSQIVNDFQKGDIAEGYSVSREKKESFPLTVTSAQKNPTAFYLCASSIGGDRKAFFGQGTRLTVV.

This chain links TRBV7-2 with TRBJ2-7; 10 nucleotides align to TRBD2. The CDR3 contains 14 residues. Germline trimming cut 1 base from V and 7 bases from J; bases unmatched to any gene: 4. In germline, CDR1 is SGHTA, CDR2 FQGNSA. The CDR3 here is CASSLGGLAEEQYF. The CDR3 bases are TGTGCCAGCAGCTTAGGTGGACTAGCGGAAGAGCAGTACTTC.

The rearrangement joins TRBV4-2 to TRBJ2-5, with TRBD2 matching 10 bases. Losses at the gene ends were 4 bases for V and 2 bases for J; bases not matched to a gene: 13. CDR3 length: 18 amino acids. Germline CDR1 reads LGHNA; CDR2 reads YNFKEQ. CDR3 in amino acids: CASSPGGFVAGGQETQYF. CDR3 nucleotides: TGTGCCAGCAGCCCAGGCGGTTTTGTAGCGGGGGGACAAGAGACCCAGTACTTC.

This clone showed up just once. The chain employs TRBV11-2 and TRBJ1-4, with D uncertain. CDR1 and CDR2 (germline): SGHAT, FQNNGV. V was shortened by 8 bases and J by 8 bases, with 18 bases between the two germline ends. The length of the CDR3 is 14 residues. The CDR3 is CASLKAGSSEKLFF. CDR3 nucleotide sequence: TGTGCCAGCCTTAAGGCGGGTTCGTCCGAAAAACTGTTTTTT.

The count of this clone is one. The CDR3 DNA sequence: TGTGCCAGCAGCCTTACCCAAACAAACATTCAGTACTTC. Translating gives CASSLTQTNIQYF. The chain uses TRBV28 and TRBJ2-4; no clear D. V was pared by 6 bases and J by 6 bases, with 12 bases between. The CDR3 is 13 amino acids. Germline CDR1 reads MDHEN; CDR2 reads SYDVKM.

The V call is TRBV6-5, the J call TRBJ2-2, with D hard to call. This CDR3 is 13 amino acids long. V was trimmed by 1 base and J by 5 bases, leaving 5 bases between them. CDR1 and CDR2 (germline): MNHEY, SVGAGI. CDR3 loop: CASSYFETGELFF. The DNA of the CDR3 is TGTGCCAGCAGTTACTTCGAGACCGGGGAGCTGTTTTTT.

V usage is TRBV2 and J usage is TRBJ2-2; 8 bases align to TRBD1. The V segment lost 4 bases and the J segment 0 bases; nucleotides outside the gene matches: 4. This CDR3 has 16 amino acids. The germline CDR1 and CDR2 sequences are SNHLY and FYNNEI. CDR3 sequence: CASSAQGQANTGELFF. The DNA of the CDR3 is TGTGCCAGCAGTGCCCAGGGACAGGCGAACACCGGGGAGCTGTTTTTT.

This rearrangement joins TRBV6-5 to TRBJ1-1; tentatively, D is TRBD1 (5 bases). This CDR3 has 14 residues. V was trimmed by 3 bases and J by 5 bases, leaving 13 bases between them. CDR1 is MNHEY and CDR2 is SVGAGI in the germline V gene. CDR3 in DNA: TGTGCCAGCAGTTATTTGGGGGGGAGAACTGAAGCTTTCTTT. Translated: CASSYLGGRTEAFF.

The chain employs TRBV7-9 and TRBJ2-7, with 8 bases lining up with TRBD2. The CDR3 is 16 amino acids. V lost 4 bases to trimming and J lost 2 bases; unmatched junction nucleotides: 10. CDR1 and CDR2 from the germline V gene are SEHNR and FQNEAQ (reference sequence). Here the CDR3 DNA reads TGTGCCAGCAGCTCCCCGGGGACTAGATTGCCCTACGAGCAGTACTTC. Protein product: CASSSPGTRLPYEQYF. Filled out from reference TRBV7-9 and TRBJ2-7, the complete variable domain reads DTGVSQNPRHKITKRGQNVTFRCDPISEHNRLYWYRQTLGQGPEFLTYFQNEAQLEKSRLLSDRFSAERPKGSFSTLEIQRTEQGDSAMYLCASSSPGTRLPYEQYFGPGTRLTVT.

The CDR3 DNA sequence: TGTGCCATCAAGCGGTCGGGGACACTGAACACTGAAGCTTTCTTT. Encoded protein: CAIKRSGTLNTEAFF. The rearrangement uses TRBV15 and TRBJ1-1; a weak D match, TRBD1 (6 bases). The CDR3 extends over 15 amino acids. Germline V gives CDR1 LNHNV, CDR2 YYDKDF (reference sequence). The ends were cut back, 10 bases at V and 0 bases at J, with 18 bases in the middle.

The DNA for the CDR3 is TGTGCCACCTTGATTATGGACGGCCCTAACTATGGCTACACCTTC. It encodes CATLIMDGPNYGYTF. V gene TRBV7-9 combines with J gene TRBJ1-2; no reliable D call. Germline V gene lookup returns CDR1 SEHNR and CDR2 FQNEAQ (reference sequence). This CDR3 region has 15 residues. V was clipped by 10 bases and J by 0 bases, with 18 bases between them. Looking up the rest from reference TRBV7-9 and TRBJ1-2 gives the full variable domain: DTGVSQNPRHKITKRGQNVTFRCDPISEHNRLYWYRQTLGQGPEFLTYFQNEAQLEKSRLLSDRFSAERPKGSFSTLEIQRTEQGDSAMYLCATLIMDGPNYGYTFGSGTRLTVV.

The rearrangement joins TRBV4-1 to TRBJ1-2; no definite D call. With 1 base removed from V and 3 bases from J, the gap between germline ends came to 9 bases. Germline V gene data show CDR1 as MGHRA and CDR2 as YSYEKL. This CDR3 is built from 14 residues. The CDR3 region is CASSQGPGDYGYTF. CDR3 in DNA: TGCGCCAGCAGCCAAGGACCAGGCGACTATGGCTACACCTTC.

The chain recombines TRBV4-3 with TRBJ1-2, with D possibly matching TRBD1 (5 bases). Germline V gene data show CDR1 as LGHNA and CDR2 as YSLEER. CDR3 length: 14 residues. Trimming took 1 base from V and 8 from J, leaving 14 bases between them. For the CDR3, the DNA is TGCGCCAGCAGCCAAGTCCCGGTTTCAGGGGGCTACACCTTC. Encoded protein: CASSQVPVSGGYTF.

The rearrangement links TRBV19 to TRBJ2-1; TRBD2 matches at 11 bases. CDR3 length: 15 residues. V was clipped by 3 bases and J by 4 bases; unmatched bases: 2. The germline V gene has CDR1 LNHDA and CDR2 SQIVND (reference sequence). Here the CDR3 DNA reads TGTGCCAGTAGTATGACTAGCGGGGATTACAATGAGCAGTTCTTC. It translates to CASSMTSGDYNEQFF. The full variable domain, its missing parts supplied by reference TRBV19 and TRBJ2-1, is DGGITQSPKYLFRKEGQNVTLSCEQNLNHDAMYWYRQDPGQGLRLIYYSQIVNDFQKGDIAEGYSVSREKKESFPLTVTSAQKNPTAFYLCASSMTSGDYNEQFFGPGTRLTVL.

CDR3: CASSPPGGPGWNEQFF. The CDR3 DNA reads TGTGCCAGCAGTCCGCCCGGGGGCCCTGGGTGGAATGAGCAGTTCTTC. The gene calls are TRBV28 and TRBJ2-1; D may correspond to TRBD1 or TRBD2 (6 bases each). The V end lost 5 bases, the J end lost 7 bases, and 21 bases lay between the germline ends. Per germline, CDR1 MDHEN and CDR2 SYDVKM. CDR3 length: 16 amino acids.

The V gene is TRBV11-2, the J gene TRBJ2-1; TRBD2 aligns across 7 bases. The trim removed 1 base at V and 7 bases at J, leaving 7 bases unmatched. Germline-derived CDR1 and CDR2 are SGHAT and FQNNGV. This CDR3 is 15 amino acids long. The CDR3 nucleotides read TGTGCCAGCAGCTTAGCCGGGAGGAGGGAAAATGAGCAGTTCTTC. As protein: CASSLAGRRENEQFF.

CDR3 in DNA: TGTGCCAGCAGCCCCGGGACAGTGGTTGGAGAAAAACTGTTTTTT. Its translation: CASSPGTVVGEKLFF. The J gene is TRBJ1-4, the V gene TRBV11-1, with 7 bases matching TRBD1. The ends lost 5 bases at V and 8 bases at J; junction bases unmatched: 11. The CDR3 consists of 15 residues. Germline loops: CDR1 SGHAT, CDR2 FQDESV (reference sequence). The full variable domain, rest sourced from reference TRBV11-1 and TRBJ1-4, is EAEVAQSPRYKITEKSQAVAFWCDPISGHATLYWYRQILGQGPELLVQFQDESVVDDSQLPKDRFSAERLKGVDSTLKIQPAELGDSAMYLCASSPGTVVGEKLFFGSGTQLSVL.

The chain links TRBV9 to TRBJ2-7, with TRBD2 matching over 7 bases. Losses at the gene ends were 3 bases for V and 5 bases for J; bases not matched to a gene: 8. The CDR3 contains 14 residues. The germline V gene has CDR1 SGDLS and CDR2 YYNGEE. The CDR3 bases are TGTGCCAGCAGCGCCCGCGGGGGAATTGACGAGCAGTACTTC. Protein product: CASSARGGIDEQYF.

This clone is a singleton in its sample. The chain uses TRBV7-6 and TRBJ2-7, with a weak D call TRBD1 (5 bases). Germline values: CDR1 SGHVS, CDR2 FNYEAQ. The CDR3 sequence is 12 residues long. Trimming removed 5 bases from V and 5 bases from J, with 10 bases in between. The DNA for the CDR3 is TGTGCCAGCAGCGCCTTAGGGGACGAGCAGTACTTC. It codes for CASSALGDEQYF.

The chain employs TRBV5-5 and TRBJ2-7, with a possible D match to TRBD1 (5 bases). Germline CDR1 SGHKS, CDR2 YYEKEE (reference sequence). The CDR3 has 12 amino acids. V dropped 4 bases and J dropped 5 bases, with 10 bases sitting between them. This CDR3 is CASSPQGHEQYF. CDR3 coding DNA: TGTGCCAGCAGCCCGCAGGGCCACGAGCAGTACTTC.

The chain joins TRBV29-1 to TRBJ2-7; D perhaps matches TRBD2 (6 bases). V was clipped by 4 bases and J by 2 bases, with 12 bases between them. Looked up from germline, CDR1 is SQVTM and CDR2 is ANQGSEA. The CDR3 has 13 residues. The CDR3 loop reads CSVVASEAYEQYF. CDR3 coding DNA: TGCAGCGTTGTGGCTAGCGAGGCCTACGAGCAGTACTTC.